This TCR beta chain is from a study of blood T cell repertoires in COVID-19. Looking at the study overall: Samples of COVID-19 (acute and convalescent) were obtained from the United States, Italy and Spain.

As handled by the study authors: Estimates of nucleated cell counts were drawn from the amplification of reference gene primers. Only in-frame clones appear in the TCRdb table, and some are missing; sequencing was by immunoSEQ multiplex PCR. V, J and clone size derive from that table, while D and trimming were established from the DNA sequence. The table records about 210,000 clones, about 86% of them present only once. From germline, CDR1 is SQVTM and CDR2 ANQGSEA. This CDR3 comprises 13 residues. V trimming: 6 bases; J trimming: 6 bases; junction bases outside the gene matches: 10. This chain uses TRBV29-1 with TRBJ2-7; 8 bases map to TRBD2. This TCR came from a woman between 45 and 65 years old with acute or convalescent COVID-19. Sequenced sample: peripheral blood. In DNA, the CDR3 is TGCAGCGTCGACTTGGGGACTAGAGGCGAGCAGTACTTC. This translates into CSVDLGTRGEQYF.